Sequencing of this TCR beta chain was carried out in a study of blood T cell repertoires in COVID-19. In the study overall: Some COVID-19 samples were acute and others convalescent; all came from the United States, Italy and Spain. The analysed material was cDNA or gDNA that came from T cells, B-cell-depleted T cells, or PBMCs.

Per the original data handling: Amplification with reference gene primers provided the estimates of nucleated cell counts. Here immunoSEQ multiplex PCR was the method, and the copy in TCRdb shows in-frame clones only, minus some. That table supplies the V and J calls and clone size; D and trimming were determined from the DNA. The sample has around 160,000 clones, around 85% seen once. Germline V gene lookup returns CDR1 SQVTM and CDR2 ANQGSEA. The trim removed 7 bases at V and 7 bases at J, leaving 7 bases unmatched. The CDR3 is 12 residues long. The clonotype was recovered from a woman between 35 and 50 years old with active or convalescent COVID-19. Sequenced material: peripheral blood. The chain carries TRBV29-1 and TRBJ2-1; TRBD1 matches at 7 bases. CDR3 residues: CSASTGLNEQFF. CDR3 nucleotides: TGCAGCGCGTCGACAGGGCTGAATGAGCAGTTCTTC.